This T cell receptor (beta chain) was recovered during a study of T cell repertoires in cytomegalovirus infection (dated by TCRdb to between 2018 and 2021). Concerning the study at large: Peptide stimulations targeted recently identified HLA-C-restricted CMV epitopes, whose presentation resists viral immunomodulation, together with well-studied HLA-B-restricted epitopes. Donor HLA type was relevant to the analysis, as public TCR beta signatures indicated carriage of CMV infection together with the matching HLA type.

TCRdb records Illumina HiSeq 1500 as the sequencer. TCRdb trimmed public reads at Q25 via fastp, called clones via MiXCR and kept in-frame beta chains. Rows matching on CDR3 protein sequence are summarized as one entry with the most common DNA and genes. The sample includes about half a million distinct CDR3 sequences, with 30% to 40% observed a single time. The ten most abundant clones make up 15% to 20% of the sample. The treatment or condition label, as the study defines it: in vitro stimulation with specific CMV peptide epitopes to enrich CMV-specific T cells. Spanning cysteine to phenylalanine, the CDR3 consists of 17 amino acids. CDR3 DNA is the only sequence kept; it has 51 bases, read in frame from the first base. CDR1 and CDR2, looked up from the germline V gene, are MNHEY and SVGAGI. Deletion took 1 base off V and 2 bases off J, with a span of 17 bases between the germline ends. What the work shows at the level of the full study, not this receptor alone: Carriers of CMV infection plus the relevant HLA type were discriminated by the cumulative frequency of public TCR beta family members in the study cohort and in an independent approximately 400-donor cohort. The ex vivo response was dominated by HLA-C-restricted CMV-specific TCR beta clonotypes, which also provided the single most frequent clonotype in two of eight donors.

This clonotype was seen a handful of times. What this receptor recognizes is not known. Per-nucleotide qualities are absent, and no much larger clonotype sits a single base away. The TCR sequence derives from a human donor in good health (CMV status not recorded). Some clones in this sample may be carry-over from other donors' samples. This material consisted of cultured PBMCs, taken from culture after CMV antigen stimulation. The sequence is built from TRBV6-5 and TRBJ1-2, with the D gene not clear enough to name. For the CDR3, the sequence is CASSYFASLNSNYGYTF. Here is the DNA: TGTGCCAGCAGTTACTTCGCCAGTCTGAACTCCAACTATGGCTACACCTTC.